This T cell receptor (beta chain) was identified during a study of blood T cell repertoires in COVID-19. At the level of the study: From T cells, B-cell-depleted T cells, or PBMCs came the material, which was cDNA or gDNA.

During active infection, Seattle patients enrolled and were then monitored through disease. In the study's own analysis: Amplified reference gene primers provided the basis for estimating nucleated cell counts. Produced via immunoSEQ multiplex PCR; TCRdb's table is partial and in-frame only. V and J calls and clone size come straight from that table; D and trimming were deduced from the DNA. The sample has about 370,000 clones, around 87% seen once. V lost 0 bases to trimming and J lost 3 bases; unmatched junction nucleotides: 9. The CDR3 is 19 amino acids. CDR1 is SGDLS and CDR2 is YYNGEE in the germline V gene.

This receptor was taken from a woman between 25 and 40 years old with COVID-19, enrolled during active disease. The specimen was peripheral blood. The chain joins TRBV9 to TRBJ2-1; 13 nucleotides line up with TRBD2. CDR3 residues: CASSVGLAGGSVRYNEQFF. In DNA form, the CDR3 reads TGTGCCAGCAGCGTAGGACTAGCGGGAGGTTCGGTTCGCTACAATGAGCAGTTCTTC. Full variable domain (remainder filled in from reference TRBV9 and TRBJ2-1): DSGVTQTPKHLITATGQRVTLRCSPRSGDLSVYWYQQSLDQGLQFLIQYYNGEERAKGNILERFSAQQFPDLHSELNLSSLELGDSALYFCASSVGLAGGSVRYNEQFFGPGTRLTVL.